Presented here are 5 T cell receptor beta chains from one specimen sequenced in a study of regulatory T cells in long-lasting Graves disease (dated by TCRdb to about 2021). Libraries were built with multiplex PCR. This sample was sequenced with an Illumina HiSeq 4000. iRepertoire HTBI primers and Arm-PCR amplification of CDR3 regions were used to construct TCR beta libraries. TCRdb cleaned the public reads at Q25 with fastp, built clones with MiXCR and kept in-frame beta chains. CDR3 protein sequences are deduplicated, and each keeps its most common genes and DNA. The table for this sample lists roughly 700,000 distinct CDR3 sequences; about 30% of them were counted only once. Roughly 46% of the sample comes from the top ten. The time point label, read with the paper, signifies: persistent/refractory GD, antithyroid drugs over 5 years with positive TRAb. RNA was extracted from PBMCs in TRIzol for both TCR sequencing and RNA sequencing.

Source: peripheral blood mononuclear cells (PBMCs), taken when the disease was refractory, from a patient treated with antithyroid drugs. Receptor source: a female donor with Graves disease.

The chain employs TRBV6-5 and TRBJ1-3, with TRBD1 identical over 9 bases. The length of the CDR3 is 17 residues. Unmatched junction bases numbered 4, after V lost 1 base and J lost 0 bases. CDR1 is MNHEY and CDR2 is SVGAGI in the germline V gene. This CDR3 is CASSYFGQGISGNTIYF. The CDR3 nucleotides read TGTGCCAGCAGTTACTTCGGACAGGGGATCTCTGGAAACACCATATATTTT.

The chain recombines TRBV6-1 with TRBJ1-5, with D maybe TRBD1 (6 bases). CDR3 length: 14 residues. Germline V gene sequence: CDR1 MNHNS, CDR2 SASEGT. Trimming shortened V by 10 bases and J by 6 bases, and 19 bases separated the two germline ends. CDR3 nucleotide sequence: TGTGCCATCCAACCCGGGGGGCCGGGTCAGCCCCAGCATTTT. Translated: CAIQPGGPGQPQHF.

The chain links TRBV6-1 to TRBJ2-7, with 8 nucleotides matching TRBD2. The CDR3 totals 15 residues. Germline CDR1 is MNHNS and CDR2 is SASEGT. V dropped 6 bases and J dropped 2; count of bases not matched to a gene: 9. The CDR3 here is CASSMAGGATYEQYF. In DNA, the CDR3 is TGTGCCAGCAGCATGGCGGGGGGAGCCACCTACGAGCAGTACTTC.

DNA of the CDR3: TGTGCCAGCAGCTTCAGATCCCCCACACAGGGGCGAAACTATGGCTACACCTTC. It codes for CASSFRSPTQGRNYGYTF. V is TRBV11-2 and J is TRBJ1-2, with 7 bases identical to TRBD1. Germline V gives CDR1 SGHAT, CDR2 FQNNGV. The junction had 15 bases not matched to a gene; V was cut back by 3 bases and J by 2 bases. The CDR3 has 18 residues.

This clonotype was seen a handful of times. The CDR3 is CASSLGISDTEAFF. The CDR3 DNA reads TGTGCCAGCAGTCTTGGGATTTCCGACACTGAAGCTTTCTTT. The rearrangement uses TRBV12-3 or TRBV12-4 and TRBJ1-1; D remains unclear. The CDR3 runs to 14 residues. The germline V and J ends were trimmed by 5 bases and 3 bases, with 13 bases remaining between them.